This T cell receptor beta chain was documented in a study of T cells after yellow fever vaccination. Study-wide results and caveats: Only a small proportion of the clonotypes turned up in both the CD4 and the CD8 compartments, likely arising from convergent recombination.

The sample holds a few counts of this clonotype. Its antigen is not known. Synthesis of TCR cDNA relied on 5'RACE template switching, which attached a universal primer site and UMIs. MiXCR was run by TCRdb on the 5' RACE reads, yielding one entry per CDR3 protein. The sample includes 450,000 to 550,000 distinct CDR3 sequences, approximately 21% of them seen just once. The CDR3 runs 14 residues. Germline CDR1 and CDR2: SGHVS and FQNEAQ. Trimming shortened V by 5 bases and J by 7 bases, and 15 bases separated the two germline ends. The sample was PBMCs, taken 15 days after the yellow fever booster vaccination. The clonotype was recovered from a man younger than 45 who received the YFV17D yellow fever vaccine. The rearrangement uses TRBV7-8 and TRBJ2-4; D remains unclear. Here the CDR3 reads CASSPRTSFNIQYF. The CDR3 DNA reads as TGTGCCAGCAGCCCCCGAACCAGCTTTAACATTCAGTACTTC.